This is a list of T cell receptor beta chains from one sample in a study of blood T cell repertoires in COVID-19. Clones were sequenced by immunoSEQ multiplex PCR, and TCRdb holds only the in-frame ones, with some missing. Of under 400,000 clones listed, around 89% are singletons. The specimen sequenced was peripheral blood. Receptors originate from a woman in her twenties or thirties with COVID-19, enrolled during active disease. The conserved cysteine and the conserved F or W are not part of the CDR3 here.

cdr3_aa: ASTGGSTDTQY
v_call: TRBV2
j_call: TRBJ2-3

cdr3_aa: ASTSRGQGQNTEAF
v_call: TRBV21-1
j_call: TRBJ1-1

cdr3_aa: ASSPEPTGYGYT
v_call: TRBV5-1
j_call: TRBJ1-2

cdr3_aa: ASSPTGLNEKLF
v_call: TRBV7-6
j_call: TRBJ1-4

cdr3_aa: ASSQFPGQVVQPQH
v_call: TRBV3-1/TRBV3-2
j_call: TRBJ1-5

cdr3_aa: ASRSTGAGWEKLF
v_call: TRBV7-2
j_call: TRBJ1-4

cdr3_aa: ASGERETQY
v_call: TRBV2
j_call: TRBJ2-5

cdr3_aa: SVEDLMEGSSDTEAF
v_call: TRBV29-1
j_call: TRBJ1-1

cdr3_aa: ASSLAAGVETQY
v_call: TRBV28
j_call: TRBJ2-5

cdr3_aa: ASSLRQANNSPLH
v_call: TRBV14
j_call: TRBJ1-6

cdr3_aa: ASSFDRNSPLH
v_call: TRBV12-3/TRBV12-4
j_call: TRBJ1-6

cdr3_aa: ASSDDTLSSYNSPLH
v_call: TRBV5-5
j_call: TRBJ1-6

cdr3_aa: AWSVFLGDGFGGGYT
v_call: TRBV30
j_call: TRBJ1-2

cdr3_aa: SVRTGGSYGYT
v_call: TRBV29-1
j_call: TRBJ1-2

cdr3_aa: ASSLGQGVPNQPQH
v_call: TRBV5-8
j_call: TRBJ1-5

cdr3_aa: ASSWDRDNNEQF
v_call: TRBV5-5
j_call: TRBJ2-1

cdr3_aa: SASSRGIFIEPQH
v_call: TRBV20-1
j_call: TRBJ1-5

cdr3_aa: ASSVGTGFEKLF
v_call: TRBV9
j_call: TRBJ1-4

cdr3_aa: VLALADTQY
v_call: TRBV30
j_call: TRBJ2-3

cdr3_aa: ASSTDTVMNTEAF
v_call: TRBV5-8
j_call: TRBJ1-1

cdr3_aa: ASSPPGGGGELF
v_call: TRBV9
j_call: TRBJ2-2

cdr3_aa: ASSEETGGAKNIQY
v_call: TRBV6-1
j_call: TRBJ2-4

cdr3_aa: ASSLVTGAGELF
v_call: TRBV5-1
j_call: TRBJ2-2